This T cell receptor (beta chain) was identified in a study of tumor-infiltrating lymphocytes in primary liver carcinoma. Findings of the study overall: Pairs comparing tumor with adjacent tissue or blood overlapped less than pairs drawn from tumor regions. Bulk unsorted material prevented CD4+ and CD8+ repertoire comparison.

The CDR3 sequence is 14 residues long. CDR1 MNHNS and CDR2 SASEGT come from the germline V gene. The blood RNA (from unsorted whole blood) was obtained, and germline DNA was also extracted. Donors were untreated and chronically infected with HBV. Regarding this clonotype: The antigen remains unidentified. Relative to the germline gene, one junction end is altered; a read error may explain this.

A primer in the constant region served to generate TCR beta cDNA from around 500 ng of total RNA. Investigators got TCR beta libraries out of three nested multiplex PCR rounds, done with slightly modified ARM-PCR. Two initial PCR rounds of around 9 cycles each paired TRBV1-TRBV30 forward primers with a C-beta reverse primer. A single record per CDR3 protein comes from TCRdb applying MiXCR to the multiplex PCR reads. The data hold a few hundred thousand distinct CDR3 sequences, with roughly 60% observed a single time. The chain recombines TRBV6-1 with TRBJ1-3, with TRBD1 matching 8 bases. The sample consisted of peripheral blood. The receptor's source is a woman between 25 and 40 years old with primary liver carcinoma and hepatitis B virus infection. CDR3 coding DNA: TGTGCCAGCACCCGGACAGGGCCTGGAGACACCATATATTTT. It is translated as CASTRTGPGDTIYF.